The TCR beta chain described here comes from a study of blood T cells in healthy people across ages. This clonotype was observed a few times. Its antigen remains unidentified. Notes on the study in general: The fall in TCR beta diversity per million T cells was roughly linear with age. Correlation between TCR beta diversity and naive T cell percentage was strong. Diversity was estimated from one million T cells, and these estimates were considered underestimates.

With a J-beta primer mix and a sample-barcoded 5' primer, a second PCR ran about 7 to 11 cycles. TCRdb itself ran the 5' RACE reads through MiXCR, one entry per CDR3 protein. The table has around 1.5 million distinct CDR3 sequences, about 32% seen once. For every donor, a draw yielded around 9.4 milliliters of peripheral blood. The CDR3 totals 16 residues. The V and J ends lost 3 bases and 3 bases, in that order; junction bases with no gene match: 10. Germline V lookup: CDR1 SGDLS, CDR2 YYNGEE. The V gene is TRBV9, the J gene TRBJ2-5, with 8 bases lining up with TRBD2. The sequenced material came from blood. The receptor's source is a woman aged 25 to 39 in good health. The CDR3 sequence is CASSASTFSGEETQYF. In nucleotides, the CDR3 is TGTGCCAGCAGCGCTTCAACCTTTAGCGGGGAAGAGACCCAGTACTTC. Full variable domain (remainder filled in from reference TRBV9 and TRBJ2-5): DSGVTQTPKHLITATGQRVTLRCSPRSGDLSVYWYQQSLDQGLQFLIQYYNGEERAKGNILERFSAQQFPDLHSELNLSSLELGDSALYFCASSASTFSGEETQYFGPGTRLLVL.